What follows describes a single T cell receptor (beta chain). This clone was counted a single time. No antigen is known for it. Within one base of it there is no much larger clone, and no base qualities were kept. The library was made by the immunoSEQ multiplex PCR assay. DNA from the cultured and isolated CD4+ T cells underwent TCR beta CDR3 sequencing. From the authors' description of their analysis: Non-productive TCR sequences were removed and reads were trimmed to the CDR3 region, keeping CDR3s of at least 7 amino acids. Antigen-specific clonotypes were identified with the MANAFEST web app by comparing expansion in peptide wells against reference cultures. To be called positive, a clone needed expansion at FDR<0.05 compared with the reference and with all other wells, an odds ratio greater than 5, and a frequency greater than 0.1% in two replicate wells. Clonotypes significantly expanded in SARS-CoV-2 spike wells and in at least one common cold coronavirus spike condition were defined as cross-reactive. Levenshtein distance calculated with the stringdist R package was used to assess CDR3 similarity, and unrooted trees were constructed with ape in R 3.6.1. What TCRdb holds here is the immuneACCESS table cut down to in-frame rearrangements. Part of the clones is not present; checked against another copy, under half of the missing clones reflect an unresolved V gene, and the others are unexplained. Clone size and V and J calls were adopted from that table, with D and trimming inferred from the DNA. The sample contains approximately 58,000 clones, 60% to 85% of them found a single time. The ten top clones hold under 3.5% of the sample.

After more than nine days of culture, CD4+ T cells were isolated with the EasySep CD4+ T cell isolation kit. The absence of prior SARS-CoV-2 infection in healthy vaccine recipients was confirmed by negative nucleocapsid antibodies before and after vaccination. On days 3 and 7, half of the culture medium was replaced with fresh IL-2-containing medium. Unless otherwise noted, each peptide stimulation condition was cultured in triplicate wells. Using Ficoll-Paque Plus gradient centrifugation, PBMC were separated from whole blood and then either used fresh or cryopreserved at -140C. The QIAamp micro DNA kit was used to extract genomic DNA from the cultured CD4+ T cells. These data originate in a study of vaccination effects on CD4 cells after COVID-19 (dated by TCRdb to the early 2020s). Turning to the overall study: To identify antigen-specific CD4+ T cell clonotypes by their expansion, the ViraFEST assay first stimulated PBMC with viral peptide pools and then applied TCR sequencing. Cultures from other donors in the study were sequenced with the Oncomine TCR Beta short-read assay on an Illumina iSeq 100. Each well held 2 million to 2.5 million PBMC cultured in IMDM containing approximately 5.3% human AB serum, roughly 9.9 IU/ml IL-2 and gentamicin, along with around 9.1 ug/ml peptides. Each participant got two doses of an mRNA SARS-CoV-2 vaccine, either BNT162b2 or mRNA-1273. Altogether, roughly 10 COVID-19 convalescent patients and a handful of SARS-CoV-2-naive healthy vaccine recipients made up the full study. SARS-CoV-2 spike-specific CD4+ TCR repertoires were compared before and after mRNA vaccination in COVID-19 convalescent patients and in infection-naive vaccine recipients.

Counted from cysteine to phenylalanine, this CDR3 has 14 amino acids. Just the 42-base CDR3 DNA is kept, in frame starting at base 1. The germline ends are 12 bases apart after V is trimmed by 7 bases and J by 2 bases. From the germline V gene, CDR1 is MNHEY and CDR2 is SVGAGI. Broad study findings and their caveats: In healthy vaccine recipients, vaccine-induced clones were almost all SARS-CoV-2 mono-reactive, with only 1 of 255 being cross-reactive with common cold coronaviruses. Both infection-induced and vaccine-induced clones contracted markedly at late post-vaccination timepoints, which is consistent with waning T cell responses. Only a small number of convalescent patients were included, and no early post-infection timepoints were available, which limited the study.

Rearrangement joined TRBV6-5 to TRBJ2-1; TRBD2 is a weak D gene call, 5 bases matching. The sequence came from a human donor who received a COVID-19 vaccine. This material consisted of CD4+ T cells from PBMCs cultured without peptide, taken before COVID-19 vaccination. Read as DNA, the sequence is TGTGCCAGCAAGTCCAGCGGAGCCTACAATGAGCAGTTCTTC. The translation is CASKSSGAYNEQFF.